This T cell receptor (beta chain) was captured by sequencing in a study of blood T cell repertoires in COVID-19. Study-level information: The United States, Italy and Spain supplied acute and convalescent COVID-19 samples. PBMCs, B-cell-depleted T cells, or T cells were the source of the cDNA or gDNA that made up the material.

Source study methods: Estimation of nucleated cell counts relied on the amplification of reference gene primers. Sequencing was performed with immunoSEQ multiplex PCR; in TCRdb, only in-frame clones are kept and a portion is missing. V and J calls and clone size are given by that table; D and trimming were obtained from the DNA. The sample carries roughly 170,000 clones, almost 85% recorded once. Trimming removed 5 bases at V and 3 bases at J, with 17 bases between. The CDR3 contains 16 residues. Germline-derived CDR1 and CDR2 are MNHEY and SVGEGT. The chain employs TRBV6-2 or TRBV6-3 and TRBJ2-1; possible D gene TRBD2, 7 bases. The sequence was obtained from a man aged 35-49 years who had recovered from COVID-19. Material: peripheral blood. The CDR3 is CASSVPGGRDYNEQFF. Here the CDR3 DNA reads TGTGCCAGCAGTGTCCCGGGGGGCAGGGACTACAATGAGCAGTTCTTC.